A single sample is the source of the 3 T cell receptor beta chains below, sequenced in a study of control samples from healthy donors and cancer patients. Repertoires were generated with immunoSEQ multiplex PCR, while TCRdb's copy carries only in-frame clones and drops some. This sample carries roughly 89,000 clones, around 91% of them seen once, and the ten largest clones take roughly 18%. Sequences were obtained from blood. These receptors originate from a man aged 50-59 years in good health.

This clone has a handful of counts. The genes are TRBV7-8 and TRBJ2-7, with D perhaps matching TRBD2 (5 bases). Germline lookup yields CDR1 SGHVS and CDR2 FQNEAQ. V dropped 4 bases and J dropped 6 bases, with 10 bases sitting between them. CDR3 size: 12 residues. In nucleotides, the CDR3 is TGTGCCAGCAGCTATGCGAGGGTCGAGCAGTACTTC. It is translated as CASSYARVEQYF.

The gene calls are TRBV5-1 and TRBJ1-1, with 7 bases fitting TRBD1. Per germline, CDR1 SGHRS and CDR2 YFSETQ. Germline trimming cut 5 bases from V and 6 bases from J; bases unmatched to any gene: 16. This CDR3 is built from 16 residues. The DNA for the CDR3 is TGCGCCAGCAGACAATTTCTCAGGGGGACTTCGGCTGAAGCTTTCTTT. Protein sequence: CASRQFLRGTSAEAFF.

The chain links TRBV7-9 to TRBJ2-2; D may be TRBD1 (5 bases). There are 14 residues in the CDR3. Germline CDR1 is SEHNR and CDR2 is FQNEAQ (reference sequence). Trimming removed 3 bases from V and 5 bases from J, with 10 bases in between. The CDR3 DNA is TGTGCCAGCAGCTTCTCTCAGGGAACCGGGGAGCTGTTTTTT. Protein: CASSFSQGTGELFF.